This paragraph reports one TCR beta chain. Its binding antigen is unknown. Per-base qualities were not stored, and no clone one base away is much larger. TCRbeta CDR3 regions were amplified from genomic DNA using the immunoSEQ Assay, a bias-controlled multiplex PCR. The authors' pipeline ran thus. The number of nucleated cells in each sample was estimated from the amplification of reference gene primers within the assay. To quantify the absolute abundance of each unique TCRbeta CDR3 rearrangement, sequence reads were collapsed and filtered. For each sample, productive Simpson clonality was calculated as the square root of Simpson's diversity index across productive rearrangements. TCRdb took this table from immuneACCESS and kept in-frame rearrangements with V and J called. Such tables lack part of the clones; where checked against another copy, unresolved V genes explain under half of the gap, and the rest is unexplained. Clone size and the V and J calls come from that table; the DNA yielded D and trimming. The sample records roughly 300,000 clones, more than 70% of which are singletons. The ten largest account for 6.4% of the sample.

The data were taken from a study of blood T cell repertoires in COVID-19 (dated by TCRdb to 2020 to 2021). Background for the entire study: Collaborator samples came from the United States, Italy and Spain and covered acute and convalescent phases of COVID-19. The prospective study material was composed of cDNA or gDNA derived from T cells, B-cell-depleted T cells, or PBMCs. Subjects who had been exposed to COVID-19, were actively infected with it, or had recovered from it provided the deeply sampled blood TCRbeta repertoires that made up the dataset. A freely available public database, intended as a resource for researchers studying the immune response to SARS-CoV-2, is where the repertoires were released. Samples came from the ongoing ImmuneRACE study (first 160 participants) plus 1,254 subjects from 6 global collaborators. Nearly every sample came with metadata listing a de-identified subject ID, COVID-19 status, age in years and sex. Where available, HLA class I and class II types were taken from metadata supplied by the sample provider and were not determined by assay-based typing.

Samples from volunteer blood donors who had recovered from COVID-19 were contributed by a second Seattle source. Each collaborating institution followed its own protocols to collect whole blood in K2EDTA tubes. For TCRbeta analysis, collaborator samples were shipped as frozen whole blood, as isolated PBMCs, or as DNA extracted from either sample type. A distance of 9 bases separates the germline ends of V and J, which lose 3 bases and 7 bases respectively. CDR3 length: 11 amino acids, cysteine to phenylalanine. The CDR3 DNA has 33 bases and is translated from base 1. The germline V gene yields SQVTM for CDR1 and ANQGSEA for CDR2. Points the paper makes about the study in general: The amount of clinical and demographic metadata varied by source and participant and was provided uncurated.

This chain joins TRBV29-1 to TRBJ1-1; D gene: possibly TRBD1, on 5 matching bases. The sequencing sample was made of peripheral blood. The source is a young man who had recovered from COVID-19. The CDR3 corresponds to CSVETAFEAFF. The DNA sequence is TGCAGCGTTGAGACAGCCTTTGAAGCTTTCTTT.